This passage covers 3 T cell receptor beta chains from one sample sequenced in a study of graft-versus-host responses after intestinal transplantation. These receptors have no identified antigens. Here immunoSEQ multiplex PCR was the method, and the copy in TCRdb shows in-frame clones only, minus some. The data contain just over 40,000 clones, 95% of them singletons. Specimen: unstimulated CD8+ T cells sorted from spleen or lymph node cells, collected before transplant. The origin of the receptors is a human donor who was the organ donor for an intestinal transplant.

This chain uses TRBV19 with TRBJ1-2; D is possibly TRBD1 (5 bases). The CDR3 runs 12 residues. Deletions cut 7 bases from V and 10 bases from J, with 16 bases between. Germline values: CDR1 LNHDA, CDR2 SQIVND (reference sequence). Here the CDR3 DNA reads TGTGCCAGTACTCTAGGGGATGGAAACTACACCTTC. Residues: CASTLGDGNYTF.

The V gene is TRBV13, the J gene TRBJ2-3; TRBD2 might be the D (7 bases). The CDR3 covers 15 residues. Germline-derived CDR1 and CDR2 are PRHDT and FYEKMQ (reference sequence). With 5 bases removed from V and 5 bases from J, the gap between germline ends came to 17 bases. The CDR3 sequence is CASSLLGGAGDTQYF. The CDR3, as DNA: TGTGCCAGCAGCCTATTGGGGGGGGCGGGAGATACGCAGTATTTT.

The rearrangement joins TRBV4-2 to TRBJ2-4; the D gene is possibly TRBD1 (5 bases). This CDR3 is 16 amino acids long. Germline loops: CDR1 LGHNA, CDR2 YNFKEQ. V shed 4 bases and J shed 1 base, with 14 bases lying between them. The chain's CDR3 is CASSPAQGEAKNIQYF. The CDR3 DNA reads TGTGCCAGCAGCCCAGCCCAGGGTGAGGCCAAAAACATTCAGTACTTC.